One TCR beta chain is described in this entry. Its matching antigen is unknown. The data stem from a study of CD8 T cells in ankylosing spondylitis. General study results and limits: Within ankylosing spondylitis blood, a TCR beta motif made up of roughly eight highly homologous variants appeared to be characteristic. Within matched ankylosing spondylitis synovial fluid, disease-linked clones were reportedly significantly enriched. Relatively scarce in peripheral blood, disease-linked clones were CD8+.

TCRdb re-derived calls from the 5' RACE reads in MiXCR, one entry per CDR3 protein. The sample records roughly 300,000 distinct CDR3 sequences, 6.5% to 10% being singletons. Trimming removed 6 bases from V and 7 bases from J; junction bases left unmatched: 1. The CDR3 sequence is 11 residues long. Germline V gene data show CDR1 as MNHEY and CDR2 as SMNVEV (reference sequence). The TCR comes from a male donor with ankylosing spondylitis. This rearrangement joins TRBV27 to TRBJ2-5, with TRBD2 identical over 8 bases. Specimen: blood, either unsorted or a sorted T cell fraction (not recorded which). The CDR3 is CASSGGGTQYF. CDR3 coding DNA: TGTGCCAGCAGCGGGGGGGGGACCCAGTACTTC.